This T cell receptor beta chain was identified in a study of cytomegalovirus exposure and HLA in healthy donors (TCRdb year 2017). A note on the overall study: In an earlier analysis of approximately 640 of the donors, 250 to 300 Gb of sequence data and roughly 100 million unique TCR beta sequences from roughly 190 million T cells were reported. Approximately 310 gigabases of sequencing data and tens of millions of unique TCR sequences made up an early release that covered approximately 700 HLA-typed donors. Among the approximately 420 genotyped donors, approximately 82% belonged to the genetic ancestry cluster associated with self-reported Caucasian donors. The aim of the study was to test whether cataloging public T cell receptors could identify signatures of past pathogen exposure. The T cell repertoires of around 670 subjects were profiled by immunosequencing and related to cytomegalovirus serostatus. Besides the first cohort of approximately 710 subjects, a separate validation cohort made up of 95 to 150 different subjects was used. The study combined high-throughput TCR immunosequencing, statistical association of individual TCRs with disease status, and machine learning to predict cytomegalovirus infection status. A later analysis re-analyzed previously published TCR beta repertoires from 660 or so donors and added high-resolution HLA genotyping to study TCR occurrence patterns. In the later analysis, no new phenotypic data were used to find candidate immune exposures; instead, reliance was placed on TCR beta sequences and their occurrence across donors. To decide whether each TCR beta V gene segment behaved as functional or pseudogenic, an earlier analysis of approximately 590 of the donors relied on high-throughput TCR beta sequencing. Donor age, sex, ethnicity and CMV serostatus were compiled alongside the repertoire data. A later genetic analysis used genome-wide SNP genotypes for about 60% of the roughly 670 donors, treating that subset as a discovery cohort. All discovery cohort repertoires had been generated on a single sequencing platform. HLA typing covered class I and class II loci at four-digit resolution. Typing coverage varied by locus: roughly 620-630 donors for A, B, C, DRB1 and DQB1; under 550 for DQA1; 600 to 610 for DPA1; some 470 for DPB1. Because of strong linkage in the cohort, five DR-DQ haplotypes were treated as single units for association and clustering. On average, roughly 240,000 unique TCR beta nucleotide sequences were sequenced per donor among 398 genotyped donors of the cohort, with roughly 20% of those sequences being non-productive. Overall study outcomes, separate from this receptor: At a false discovery rate of 0.05, a later analysis linked around 15,000 TCR beta sequences to specific HLA alleles. Strong co-occurrence of HLA alleles, especially DR and DQ, made assigning TCR associations to individual alleles difficult. The 87-base-pair reads could not distinguish some IMGT-functional V segments, including TRBV6-2 and TRBV6-3, so those segments were excluded. Most TCR sequences were observed very rarely across donors, whereas some public TCRs were present in many individuals. A later genetic analysis associated a missense DCLRE1C variant with V-gene and J-gene trimming of TCR beta chains, and an independent cohort replicated the association. An earlier analysis of approximately 590 of the donors showed that most TCR beta V segments appeared in productive rearrangements either about 87% or about 30% of the time, which broadly matched IMGT annotations. According to a later analysis, parvovirus B19, influenza, CMV and Epstein-Barr virus appeared linked to several top co-occurrence clusters. According to the authors, the approach could potentially be generalized to other disease states and immunological phenotypes. A cluster of highly shared sequence variants was judged likely to represent a technical artifact of the sequencing pipeline. The presence/absence analyses assumed that sequencing depth was roughly uniform across donors, and that assumption may not be true. Immune exposure information for the cohort was limited to CMV serostatus. A later analysis found that TCR association rates varied across HLA loci, with DRB1 alleles showing the most associated TCRs and HLA-C alleles the fewest. A further reported finding was that TCR beta sequences accurately predicted the HLA-A and HLA-B alleles for most subjects in the first cohort. Some 15 rarely observed V segments, including chromosome 9 orphons, were excluded from the earlier analysis of approximately 600 of the donors because counts were too low. In vitro tests confirmed that a few of the cytomegalovirus-associated TCR beta chains recognize cytomegalovirus antigens. A total of around 150 TCR beta chains were listed by the study as associated with cytomegalovirus. In a later analysis, most CMV-associated TCR beta chains were found to appear HLA-restricted, with HLA associations seemingly driven largely by CMV exposure. Only TCR beta chains were sequenced in this cohort, and the absence of alpha or paired-chain data limited detectable features. Correlated functional status among segregating V segments might be attributable to linkage disequilibrium, but an unknown experimental factor could not be ruled out. Compared with the approximately 710-donor mean, donors in an Asian-associated ancestry cluster had fewer N-insertions in productive TCRs, according to a later genetic analysis. Cytomegalovirus status was reported to be diagnosed by the classifier with high specificity and sensitivity in both the original and validation cohorts. In a later analysis, HLA-associated TCR beta chains were found to be more clonally expanded and to have lower generation probabilities than equally common non-associated chains. Because some donors lacked HLA typing at each locus, the association tests relied only on the typed subset.

The cohort was made up of roughly 670 healthy bone marrow donors. At the time of sampling, every cohort member was nominally healthy, though immune exposures that went unrecorded were likely present. The donor was CMV seropositive and belonged to the group of a few hundred seropositive cohort members. A peripheral blood sample was provided by each donor, and peripheral blood mononuclear cells were used for TCR beta sequencing. Genomic DNA extraction from the blood cell samples was performed with the Qiagen DNeasy Blood Extraction Kit. Library method: the immunoSEQ multiplex PCR assay. A mixture of 60 forward primers for TCR Vbeta segments and 13 reverse primers for TCR Jbeta segments was used in the multiplex PCR. A multiplex PCR assay on genomic DNA amplified the CDR3 region of rearranged TCR beta genes. On the Illumina HiSeq System, the amplified TCR beta libraries were sequenced as 87-base-pair reads. In the authors' own workflow: A later analysis tallied tens of millions of unique TCR beta chains across the approximately 670 repertoires, and around 10 million of those chains were shared by two or more donors. Raw reads were error-corrected and collapsed into unique sequences by a nearest-neighbor algorithm in which closely related sequences were merged to remove PCR and sequencing errors. V, D and J gene segments were assigned by aligning CDR3 sequences to IMGT reference sequences. For a sequence to be retained, at least a six-nucleotide match to both a V gene segment and a J gene segment was required. A rearrangement counted as productive if the CDR3 had no stop codons and remained in frame with V and J, and every other rearrangement counted as non-productive. Following IMGT convention, CDR3 was defined as the stretch from the second conserved V-encoded cysteine to the conserved J-encoded phenylalanine. In an earlier analysis of roughly 610 of the donors, sequences lacking an unambiguous match to a single V gene segment were excluded. An earlier analysis of almost 600 of the donors classified V segments as functional when productive rearrangements were above 56.7% and as segregating when the standard deviation between donors was above 5%. A statistical classification framework was developed to diagnose cytomegalovirus status using the catalog of TCR beta chain sequences. In a later analysis, V and J genes were assigned by comparing TCR nucleotide sequences against IMGT/GENE-DB human TR gene sequences. A later analysis assigned CDR3 sequences and most-parsimonious VDJ recombination scenarios with the TCRdist pipeline. In a later analysis, each TCR beta chain was defined by its CDR3 amino acid sequence together with its V-gene family, and reads without a unique V-gene family were excluded. A later analysis removed 592 highly shared, low-generation-probability nucleotide sequences to deal with suspected cross-contamination and a sequencing artifact. For each public chain, a later analysis derived a clonal expansion index from normalized ranks of inferred template counts within each repertoire. Generation probabilities in a later analysis came from a VDJ recombination model fitted to out-of-frame rearrangements, and those results were checked against IGoR. In a later analysis, hypergeometric tests were used to score TCR-TCR, TCR-HLA and TCR-CMV co-occurrence, with a repertoire-size bias correction applied to TCR pairs. In a later analysis, false discovery rates were estimated by permuting HLA or CMV assignments 20 times. In a later analysis, co-occurring TCRs were grouped using DBSCAN, and TCRdist sequence similarity was added for clustering within HLA-allele-positive subsets. Repertoires with fewer than 30,000 or more than 120,000 public chains, plus five repertoires with anomalous nucleotide sharing, were excluded from co-occurrence clustering. TCRdb mirrors the immuneACCESS table, restricted to in-frame sequences. Some clones are absent from its copies; in checked studies, under half trace to an unresolved V gene, and the reason for the others is unknown. That table furnishes V, J and clone size, whereas the DNA furnished D and trimming. In this sample the table shows tens of thousands of clones, around 66% of which occur a single time. Together, the top ten hold roughly 5.2% of the sample.

Including the terminal cysteine and phenylalanine, the CDR3 comprises 15 residues. Only CDR3 DNA is held: 45 bases, read in frame from base 1. The germline V and J ends show losses of 3 bases and 3 bases respectively, and no gene match explains 8 bases of the junction. Reading the germline V gene (reference sequence) gives CDR1 LNHDA and CDR2 SQIVND. Worth noting for this clone: Its antigen target is currently unknown. There are no base qualities to consult, and no much larger clone falls within one base.

The chain couples TRBV19 to TRBJ2-7; TRBD2 fits 7 bases in the junction. Material: PBMCs. The sequence was obtained from a man between 60 and 75 years old in good health and CMV-seropositive. In nucleotide form, the sequence is TGTGCCAGTAGTATTAAGGGAGGGGAAAACTACGAGCAGTACTTC. This translates into CASSIKGGENYEQYF. Full variable domain (CDR3 extended with the reference TRBV19 and TRBJ2-7 proteins): DGGITQSPKYLFRKEGQNVTLSCEQNLNHDAMYWYRQDPGQGLRLIYYSQIVNDFQKGDIAEGYSVSREKKESFPLTVTSAQKNPTAFYLCASSIKGGENYEQYFGPGTRLTVT.